This entry describes one T cell receptor (beta chain). No antigen is known for it. V dropped 1 base and J dropped 4 bases, with 22 bases sitting between them. This CDR3 contains 19 residues. Germline assignment: CDR1 SGHAT and CDR2 FQNNGV. The sample comes from a study of Tregs in tolerant kidney transplant recipients. Study context: Sorting of CD4+CD25+CD127- cells followed approximately three-day belatacept mixed lymphocyte reactions, sometimes with roughly five-day graft donor restimulation.

Clones were sequenced by immunoSEQ multiplex PCR, and TCRdb holds only the in-frame ones, with some missing. The sample records approximately 44,000 clones, 95% to 96% being singletons. Study-wide results and limits: Biological reproducibility was not directly addressed, but technical replication error appeared minimal. The small number of patients limits these findings pending further validation. Activated donor B cell expansion appeared to reveal the most relevant donor-specific TCRbeta repertoire.

The sample comprised Tregs from blood cultured with allogeneic cells. V usage is TRBV11-2 and J usage is TRBJ2-2; D is perhaps TRBD2 (6 bases). The clonotype was recovered from a human donor in good health. In DNA form, the CDR3 reads TGTGCCAGCAGCTTAGTTTTTGGAGGGTGGGGTAAGAGCACCGGGGAGCTGTTTTTT. It specifies CASSLVFGGWGKSTGELFF.